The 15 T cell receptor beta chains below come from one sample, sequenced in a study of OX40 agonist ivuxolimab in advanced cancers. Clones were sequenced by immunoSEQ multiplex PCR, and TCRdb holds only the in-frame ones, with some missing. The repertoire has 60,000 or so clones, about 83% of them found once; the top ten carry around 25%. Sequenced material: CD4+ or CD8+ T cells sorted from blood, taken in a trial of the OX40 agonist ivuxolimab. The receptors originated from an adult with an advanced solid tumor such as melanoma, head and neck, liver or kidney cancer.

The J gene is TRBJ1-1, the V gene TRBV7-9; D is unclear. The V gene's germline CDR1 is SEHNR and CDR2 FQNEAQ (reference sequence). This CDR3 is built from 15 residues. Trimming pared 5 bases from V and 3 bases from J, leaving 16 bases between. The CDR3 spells CASSAPSTSYTEAFF. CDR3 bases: TGTGCCAGCAGCGCTCCTTCCACATCCTACACTGAAGCTTTCTTT.

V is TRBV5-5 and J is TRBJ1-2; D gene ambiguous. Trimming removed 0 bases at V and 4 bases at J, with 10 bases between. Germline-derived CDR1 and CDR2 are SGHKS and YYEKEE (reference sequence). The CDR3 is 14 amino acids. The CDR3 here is CASSLVRVSYGYTF. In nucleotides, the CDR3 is TGTGCCAGCAGCTTGGTTAGGGTTAGCTATGGCTACACCTTC.

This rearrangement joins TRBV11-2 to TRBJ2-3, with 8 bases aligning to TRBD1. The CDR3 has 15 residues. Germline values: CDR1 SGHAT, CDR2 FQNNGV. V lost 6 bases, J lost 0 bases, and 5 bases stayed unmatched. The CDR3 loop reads CASRRTGTSTDTQYF. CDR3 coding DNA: TGTGCCAGCAGACGGACAGGGACTAGCACAGATACGCAGTATTTT.

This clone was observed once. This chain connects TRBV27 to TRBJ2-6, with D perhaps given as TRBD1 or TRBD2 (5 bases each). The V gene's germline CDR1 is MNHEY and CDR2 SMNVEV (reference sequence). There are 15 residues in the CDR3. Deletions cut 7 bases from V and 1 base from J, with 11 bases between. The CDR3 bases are TGTGCCAGCACTTCGTGGGGGTCTGGGGCCAACGTCCTGACTTTC. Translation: CASTSWGSGANVLTF.

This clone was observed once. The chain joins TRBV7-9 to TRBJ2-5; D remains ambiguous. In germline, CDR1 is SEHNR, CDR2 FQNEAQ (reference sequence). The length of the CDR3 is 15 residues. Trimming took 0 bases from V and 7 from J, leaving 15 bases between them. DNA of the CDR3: TGTGCCAGCAGCTTAGCCCGTATAGGTCATACGACCCAGTACTTC. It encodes CASSLARIGHTTQYF.

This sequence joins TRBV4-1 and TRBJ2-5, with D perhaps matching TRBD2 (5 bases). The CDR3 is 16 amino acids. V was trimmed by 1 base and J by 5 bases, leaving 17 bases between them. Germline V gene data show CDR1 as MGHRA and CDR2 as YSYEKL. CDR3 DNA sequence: TGCGCCAGCAGCCAAGGAGGTCCCCCCCGAGGGGAGACCCAGTACTTC. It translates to CASSQGGPPRGETQYF.

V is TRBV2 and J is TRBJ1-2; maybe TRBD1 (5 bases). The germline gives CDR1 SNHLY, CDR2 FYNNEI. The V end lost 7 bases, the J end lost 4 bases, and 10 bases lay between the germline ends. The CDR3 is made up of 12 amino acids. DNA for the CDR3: TGTGCCAGCATAGGGGAGGGCTATGGCTACACCTTC. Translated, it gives CASIGEGYGYTF.

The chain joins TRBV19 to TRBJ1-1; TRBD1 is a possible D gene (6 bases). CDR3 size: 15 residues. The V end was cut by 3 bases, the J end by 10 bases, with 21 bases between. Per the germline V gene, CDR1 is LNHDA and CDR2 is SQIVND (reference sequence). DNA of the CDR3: TGTGCCAGTAGTATGGAGGAAACAGGGTTGGTGTTAGCTTTCTTT. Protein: CASSMEETGLVLAFF.

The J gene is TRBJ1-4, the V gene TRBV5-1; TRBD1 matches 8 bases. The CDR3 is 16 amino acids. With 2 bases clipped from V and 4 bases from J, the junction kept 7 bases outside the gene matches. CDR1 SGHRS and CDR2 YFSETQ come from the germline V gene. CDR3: CASSFNWDRLNEKLFF. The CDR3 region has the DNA TGCGCCAGCAGCTTTAACTGGGACAGGCTTAATGAAAAACTGTTTTTT.

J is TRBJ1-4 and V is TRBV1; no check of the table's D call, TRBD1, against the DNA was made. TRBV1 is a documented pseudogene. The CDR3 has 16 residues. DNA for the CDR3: TGCACCAGCAGCTCTAACGCCGAGACAGCTAATGAAAAACTGTTTTTT. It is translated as CTSSSNAETANEKLFF.

The DNA of the CDR3 is TGTGCCAGCAGCTTAGGTCCGGTAAAAGAGACCCAGTACTTC. It encodes CASSLGPVKETQYF. The genes are TRBV7-7 and TRBJ2-5; D is uncertain. This CDR3 spans 14 amino acids. Trimming removed 1 base at V and 3 bases at J, with 9 bases between. Germline V gene data show CDR1 as SSHAT and CDR2 as FNYEAQ (reference sequence).

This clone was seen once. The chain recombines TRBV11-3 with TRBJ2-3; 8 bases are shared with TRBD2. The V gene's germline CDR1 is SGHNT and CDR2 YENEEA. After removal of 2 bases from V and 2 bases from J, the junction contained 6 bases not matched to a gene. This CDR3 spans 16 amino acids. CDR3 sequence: CASSLPVAGTTDTQYF. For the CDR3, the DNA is TGTGCCAGCAGCTTACCGGTAGCGGGGACCACAGATACGCAGTATTTT.

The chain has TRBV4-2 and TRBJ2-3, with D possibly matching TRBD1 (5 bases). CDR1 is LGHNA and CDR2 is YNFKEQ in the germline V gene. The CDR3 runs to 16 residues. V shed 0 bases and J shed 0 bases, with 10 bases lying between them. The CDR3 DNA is TGTGCCAGCAGCCAAGAGACGGACACTAGCACAGATACGCAGTATTTT. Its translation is CASSQETDTSTDTQYF.

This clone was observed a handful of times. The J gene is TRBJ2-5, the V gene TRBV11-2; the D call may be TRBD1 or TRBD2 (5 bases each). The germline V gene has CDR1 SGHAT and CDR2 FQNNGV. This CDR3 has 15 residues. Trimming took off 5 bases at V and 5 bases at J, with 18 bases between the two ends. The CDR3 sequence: CASSPGAGTRETQYF. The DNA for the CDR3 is TGTGCCAGCAGCCCCGGGGCAGGAACGCGGGAGACCCAGTACTTC.

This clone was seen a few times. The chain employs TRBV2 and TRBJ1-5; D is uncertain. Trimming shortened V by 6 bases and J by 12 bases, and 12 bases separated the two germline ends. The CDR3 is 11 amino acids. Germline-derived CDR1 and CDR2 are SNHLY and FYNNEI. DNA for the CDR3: TGTGCCAGCAGCCTCGGGTTCGTCCAGCATTTT. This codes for CASSLGFVQHF.